The clone carrying this TCR beta chain was observed at least ten times. V was clipped by 3 bases and J by 8 bases, with 12 bases between them. Germline assignment: CDR1 SEHNR and CDR2 FQNEAQ (reference sequence). This CDR3 region has 13 residues. The data derive from a study of T cell repertoires in cytomegalovirus infection. Study as a whole: Based on public TCR beta signatures, there were indications of CMV infection and of a matching HLA type.

From the reads, TCRdb called clonotypes with MiXCR, one entry per CDR3 protein. This sample has 100,000 or so distinct CDR3 sequences; more than 15% occur once, and the top ten carry around 8.2%. This TCR was sampled from a human donor in good health (CMV status not recorded). Some clones in this sample may be carry-over from other donors' samples. The sequenced sample consisted of PBMCs. The chain has TRBV7-9 and TRBJ2-3; D might be TRBD2 (5 bases). The CDR3 region is CASSFTTEGTQYF. DNA for the CDR3: TGTGCCAGCAGCTTTACTACCGAGGGTACGCAGTATTTT. Full variable domain (missing parts from reference TRBV7-9 and TRBJ2-3): DTGVSQNPRHKITKRGQNVTFRCDPISEHNRLYWYRQTLGQGPEFLTYFQNEAQLEKSRLLSDRFSAERPKGSFSTLEIQRTEQGDSAMYLCASSFTTEGTQYFGPGTRLTVL.